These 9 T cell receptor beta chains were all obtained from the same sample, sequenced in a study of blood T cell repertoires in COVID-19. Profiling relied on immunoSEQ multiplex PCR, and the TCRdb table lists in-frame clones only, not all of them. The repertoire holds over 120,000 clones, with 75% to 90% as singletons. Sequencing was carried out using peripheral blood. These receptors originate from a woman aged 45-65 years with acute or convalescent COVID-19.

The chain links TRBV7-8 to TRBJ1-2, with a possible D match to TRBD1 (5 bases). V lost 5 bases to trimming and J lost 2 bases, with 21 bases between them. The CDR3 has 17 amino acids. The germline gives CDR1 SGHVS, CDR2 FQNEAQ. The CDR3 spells CASSLGRGVSLNYGYTF. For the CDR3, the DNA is TGTGCCAGCAGCCTAGGGCGGGGGGTATCCCTCAACTATGGCTACACCTTC.

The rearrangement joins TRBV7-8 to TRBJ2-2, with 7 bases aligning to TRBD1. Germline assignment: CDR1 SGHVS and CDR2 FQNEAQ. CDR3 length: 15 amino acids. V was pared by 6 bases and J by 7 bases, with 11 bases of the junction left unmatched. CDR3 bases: TGTGCCAGCAGTTCCCGACAGGGCTGGGACGGGGAGCTGTTTTTT. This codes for CASSSRQGWDGELFF.

The CDR3 DNA sequence: TGTGCCAGTAGGACAGGGGACTTATGGAATCAGCCCCAGCATTTT. Translation gives CASRTGDLWNQPQHF. The chain recombines TRBV19 with TRBJ1-5, with 8 bases aligning to TRBD1. CDR3 length: 15 residues. Germline V lookup: CDR1 LNHDA, CDR2 SQIVND (reference sequence). V lost 6 bases to trimming and J lost 4 bases; unmatched junction nucleotides: 8.

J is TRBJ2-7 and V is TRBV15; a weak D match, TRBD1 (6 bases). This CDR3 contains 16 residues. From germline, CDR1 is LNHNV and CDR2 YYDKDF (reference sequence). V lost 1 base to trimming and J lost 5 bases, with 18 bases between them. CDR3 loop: CATSRVQTGSGNEQYF. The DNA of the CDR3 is TGTGCCACCAGCAGAGTGCAGACAGGCTCGGGGAACGAGCAGTACTTC.

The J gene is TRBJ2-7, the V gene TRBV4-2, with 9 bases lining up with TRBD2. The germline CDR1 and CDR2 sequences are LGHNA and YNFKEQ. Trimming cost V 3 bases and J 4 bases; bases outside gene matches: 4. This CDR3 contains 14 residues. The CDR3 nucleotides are TGTGCCAGCAGCCATAGGACTAGCGAGTACGAGCAGTACTTC. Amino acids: CASSHRTSEYEQYF.

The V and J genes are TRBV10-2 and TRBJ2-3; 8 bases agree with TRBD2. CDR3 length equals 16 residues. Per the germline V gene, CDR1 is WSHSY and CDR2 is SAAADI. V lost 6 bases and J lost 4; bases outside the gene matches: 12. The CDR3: CASREEGSGGSDTQYF. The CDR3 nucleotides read TGCGCCAGCAGGGAAGAGGGGAGCGGGGGATCAGATACGCAGTATTTT.

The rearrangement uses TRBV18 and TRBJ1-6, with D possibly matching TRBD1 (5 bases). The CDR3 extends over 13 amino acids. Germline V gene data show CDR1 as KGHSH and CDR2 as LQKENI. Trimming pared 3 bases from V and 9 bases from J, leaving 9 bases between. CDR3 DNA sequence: TGTGCCAGCTCACCGCAGGGTACTTCACCCCTCCACTTT. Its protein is CASSPQGTSPLHF.

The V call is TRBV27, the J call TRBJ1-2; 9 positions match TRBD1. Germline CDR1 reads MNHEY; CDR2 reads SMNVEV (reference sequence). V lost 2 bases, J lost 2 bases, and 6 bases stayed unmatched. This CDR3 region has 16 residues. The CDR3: CASSLLGTGLNYGYTF. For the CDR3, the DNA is TGTGCCAGCAGTTTACTAGGGACAGGGTTAAACTATGGCTACACCTTC.

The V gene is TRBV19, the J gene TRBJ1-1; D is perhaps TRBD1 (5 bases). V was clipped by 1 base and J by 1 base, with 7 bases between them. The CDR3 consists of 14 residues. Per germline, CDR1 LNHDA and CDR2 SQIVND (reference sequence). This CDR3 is CASSIGQGNTEAFF. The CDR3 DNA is TGTGCCAGTAGTATAGGGCAGGGGAACACTGAAGCTTTCTTT.